This T cell receptor (beta chain) was recorded in a study of cytotoxic CD8 clonotypes in ibrutinib-treated CLL (dated by TCRdb to the early 2020s). Some background on the complete study: The cohort had about ten relapsed/refractory and 15 treatment-naive patients; some 17 were IGHV unmutated. Response samples were taken after a median of approximately a year on treatment, ranging from 6 to 36 months. Cryopreserved peripheral blood mononuclear cells were collected before treatment, at response, and at either disease progression or sustained remission. Every remission and progressive disease sample was obtained while ibrutinib was still being received by the patients. An average of 255,043 productive templates and approximately 90,000 productive rearrangements was obtained per sample. Of the 90 or so people in the trial, 26 had longitudinal samples available. Partial responses were observed in 24 patients and complete responses in 2; after a median follow-up of around 68 months, remission was maintained in approximately 14 patients and progression was observed in around twelve. Study-wide findings and limitations: Sustained-remission and progressing patients did not have matched sampling times, and lymph node repertoires were not examined. Public clonotypes were rare and either shrank or stayed stable during treatment, and the rise in clonality at ibrutinib response reflected expansion of private clonotypes. Clonality increased at ibrutinib response, stayed stable in sustained remission, and fell back toward baseline at progression. At baseline, clonality was higher than in age-matched healthy donors and showed a strong correlation with circulating CD8+ T-cell counts.

As for this clone: Its specific antigen is unknown. Qualities for individual bases were not recorded, and no much larger clone is one base off. Other DNA sequences in the same sample also yield this CDR3.

A MiSeq instrument was used for deep resolution sequencing, which targeted depths ranging from 1 in 1 million up to 1 in 200,000 T cells, with coverage averaging 10x for each clonotype. The immunoSEQ hsTCRB Kit was used to generate the TCR beta libraries. The authors' analysis ran thus. The data were analyzed with ImmunoSEQ Analyzer and ImmunoSEQ Data Assistant, and V, D and J gene assignments followed IMGT definitions. Clonality was computed as one minus normalized Shannon entropy of productive rearrangement frequencies, ranging from 0 to 1. Public clonotype analysis was restricted to overrepresented clonotypes comprising at least 0.05% of each patient's repertoire. Repertoires from some twelve age-matched healthy donors in immuneACCESS were used as clonality controls. TCRdb carries this immuneACCESS record with in-frame sequences only. Its versions omit some clonotypes, under half of them owing to an unresolved V gene in the studies checked, with the rest unexplained. D and trimming were read from the DNA, whereas the V and J calls and clone size are those reported in that table. This sample gives hundreds of thousands of clones in total; under 75% of them show up just once. The top ten constitute 15% of the sample.

The cysteine opens and the phenylalanine closes a CDR3 of 14 amino acids. Only CDR3 DNA remains: 42 bases, in frame from the first base. Sequences SGDLS (CDR1) and YYNGEE (CDR2) are obtained from the germline V gene. Compared with germline, V lacks 2 bases and J lacks 1 base; bases without a gene match: 1. Interpreted using the paper, the time point label stands for: roughly 23 months on ibrutinib. For TCR beta library preparation, roughly 2.1 micrograms of genomic DNA were isolated from cryopreserved PBMCs. High-throughput TCR beta sequencing was performed on longitudinal blood samples from CLL patients receiving ibrutinib monotherapy. Patients were enrolled in a phase 2 open-label single-center ibrutinib monotherapy trial.

The sequencing here drew on PBMCs, taken after 24 months of ibrutinib treatment. The clonotype was recovered from a human donor with chronic lymphocytic leukemia. The chain links TRBV9 with TRBJ1-1; the junction holds 8 bases that match TRBD1. This receptor has the CDR3 CASSVGTGNTEAFF. The nucleotide sequence is TGTGCCAGCAGCGTCGGGACAGGGAACACTGAAGCTTTCTTT.